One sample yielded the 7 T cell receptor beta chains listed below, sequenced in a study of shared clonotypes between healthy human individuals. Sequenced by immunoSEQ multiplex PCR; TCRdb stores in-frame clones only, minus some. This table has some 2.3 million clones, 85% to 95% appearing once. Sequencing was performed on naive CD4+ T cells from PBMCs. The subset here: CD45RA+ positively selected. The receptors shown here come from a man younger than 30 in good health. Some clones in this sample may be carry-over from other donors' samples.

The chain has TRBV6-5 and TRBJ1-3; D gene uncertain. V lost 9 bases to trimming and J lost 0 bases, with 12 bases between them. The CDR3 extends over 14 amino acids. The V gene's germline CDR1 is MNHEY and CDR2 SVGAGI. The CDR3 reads CASRKGNSGNTIYF. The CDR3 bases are TGTGCCAGTAGAAAGGGAAACTCTGGAAACACCATATATTTT.

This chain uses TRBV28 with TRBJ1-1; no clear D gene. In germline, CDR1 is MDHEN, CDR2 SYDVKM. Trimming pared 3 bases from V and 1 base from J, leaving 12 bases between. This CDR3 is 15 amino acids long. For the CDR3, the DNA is TGTGCCAGCAGTTTTGGTATGTGGGCGAACACTGAAGCTTTCTTT. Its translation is CASSFGMWANTEAFF.

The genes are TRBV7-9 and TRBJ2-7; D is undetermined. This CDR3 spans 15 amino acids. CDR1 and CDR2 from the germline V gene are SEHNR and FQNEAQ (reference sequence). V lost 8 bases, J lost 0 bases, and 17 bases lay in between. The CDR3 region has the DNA TGTGCCAGCGGCTCGACCGCCCGAAGCTCCTACGAGCAGTACTTC. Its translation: CASGSTARSSYEQYF.

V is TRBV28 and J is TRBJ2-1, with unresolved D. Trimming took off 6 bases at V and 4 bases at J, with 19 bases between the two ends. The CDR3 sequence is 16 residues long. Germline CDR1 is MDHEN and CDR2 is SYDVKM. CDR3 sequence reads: CASSSPRSHLYNEQFF. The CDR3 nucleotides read TGTGCCAGCAGCTCCCCTCGGAGCCACCTGTACAATGAGCAGTTCTTC.

The CDR3 is CASSQVQGSGEQFF. The CDR3 nucleotides read TGCGCCAGCAGCCAAGTCCAGGGAAGTGGGGAGCAGTTCTTC. The chain combines TRBV4-3 with TRBJ2-1; a possible D gene is TRBD1 (5 bases). The CDR3 covers 14 residues. Trimming took 1 base from V and 10 from J, leaving 14 bases between them. Per germline, CDR1 LGHNA and CDR2 YSLEER.

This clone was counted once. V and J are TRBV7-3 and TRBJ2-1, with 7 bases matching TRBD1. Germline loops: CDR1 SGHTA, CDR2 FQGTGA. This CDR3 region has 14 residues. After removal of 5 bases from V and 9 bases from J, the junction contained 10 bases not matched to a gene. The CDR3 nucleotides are TGTGCCAGCAGCATACAGGGGACAGCAGGTGAGCAGTTCTTC. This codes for CASSIQGTAGEQFF.

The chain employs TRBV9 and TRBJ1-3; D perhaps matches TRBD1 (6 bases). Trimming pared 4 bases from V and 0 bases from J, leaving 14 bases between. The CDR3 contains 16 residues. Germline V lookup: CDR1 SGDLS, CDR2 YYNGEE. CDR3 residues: CASSSGTPSSGNTIYF. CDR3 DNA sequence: TGTGCCAGCAGCTCCGGGACACCTAGCTCTGGAAACACCATATATTTT.